One sample yielded the 31 T cell receptor beta chains listed below, sequenced in a study of glioma-infiltrating T cells. The iRepertoire nested amplicon-rescue multiplex PCR amplified TCR alpha and beta CDR3s from RNA. TCRdb passed the multiplex PCR reads through MiXCR, listing each CDR3 protein once. The profile shows around 190,000 distinct CDR3 sequences, 25% to 35% of them singletons. Sample: glioma tissue, nonneoplastic brain tissue, or PBMCs (not recorded which). The receptors shown here come from a human donor with low-grade glioma or glioblastoma, undergoing nonglioma brain surgery, or in good health (not recorded which).

Here the CDR3 DNA reads TGTGCCAGCAGCCCCGGGATAGTGCCCTACAATGAGCAGTTCTTC. Translation gives CASSPGIVPYNEQFF. The rearrangement uses TRBV9 and TRBJ2-1; a weak D match, TRBD2 (5 bases). The CDR3 consists of 15 residues. V was clipped by 4 bases and J by 2 bases, with 13 bases between them. The germline V gene has CDR1 SGDLS and CDR2 YYNGEE.

Ten or more counts support this clonotype. The chain combines TRBV7-2 with TRBJ1-3; D gene uncertain. Germline CDR1 and CDR2: SGHTA and FQGNSA. This CDR3 has 14 amino acids. Trimming took 3 bases from V and 0 from J, leaving 6 bases between them. CDR3 DNA sequence: TGTGCCAGCAGCTTTGGGCACTCTGGAAACACCATATATTTT. It is translated as CASSFGHSGNTIYF.

This clonotype was counted only a few times. CDR3 amino acids: CSVDEQGASYGYTF. For the CDR3, the DNA is TGCAGCGTTGACGAACAGGGGGCAAGCTATGGCTACACCTTC. V and J are TRBV29-1 and TRBJ1-2, with 9 bases lining up with TRBD1. Per the germline V gene, CDR1 is SQVTM and CDR2 is ANQGSEA. Trimming cost V 3 bases and J 4 bases; bases outside gene matches: 6. The CDR3 sequence is 14 residues long.

With respect to this clonotype: Since a much larger clone is just one base distant, this may be a read error. The DNA for the CDR3 is TGTGCCAGCAGCTCTCCCATAAGGGGCTACACCTTC. The encoded protein is CASSSPIRGYTF. The V and J genes are TRBV7-2 and TRBJ1-2; D gene ambiguous. The CDR3 loop spans 12 amino acids. Germline CDR1 SGHTA, CDR2 FQGNSA. With 4 bases removed from V and 8 bases from J, the gap between germline ends came to 11 bases.

This sequence joins TRBV29-1 and TRBJ1-4; TRBD1 is a possible D gene (5 bases). Trimming took 7 bases from V and 5 from J, leaving 14 bases between them. The CDR3 consists of 13 residues. Germline V CDR1 and CDR2: SQVTM, ANQGSEA. The CDR3 here is CSATSGGNEKLFF. CDR3 nucleotides: TGCAGCGCTACGAGCGGGGGGAATGAAAAACTGTTTTTT.

The chain recombines TRBV5-4 with TRBJ2-3; 12 bases line up with TRBD2. J was trimmed by 2 bases and V by 1 base; bases with no gene match: 2. CDR1 SGHNT and CDR2 YYREEE come from the germline V gene (reference sequence). CDR3 size: 16 residues. CDR3 nucleotides: TGTGCCAGCAGCTTGACTAGCGGGAGGCCCACAGATACGCAGTATTTT. Amino acid sequence: CASSLTSGRPTDTQYF.

On this clonotype: A much larger clone is a single base away; this may be a read error. The genes are TRBV7-3 and TRBJ2-5; the D is unclear. Trimming removed 5 bases at V and 8 bases at J, with 15 bases between. CDR3 length: 13 residues. Germline V gene lookup returns CDR1 SGHTA and CDR2 FQGTGA. The CDR3 region has the DNA TGTGCCAGCAGCCGTGGGCAAATAGGTACCCAGTACTTC. Encoded protein: CASSRGQIGTQYF.

The count of this clonotype is one. This CDR3 fails to terminate in the conserved phenylalanine or tryptophan, so it likely reflects a read error. The chain employs TRBV7-9 and TRBJ2-5; D is undetermined. V lost 5 bases and J lost 5, with 9 bases in between. The CDR3 totals 12 residues. Looked up from germline, CDR1 is SEHNR and CDR2 is FQNEAQ (reference sequence). The CDR3 DNA sequence: TGTGCCAGCAGCCGTGTCGGGGAGACCCAGTACCTC. Translating it yields CASSRVGETQYL.

Details on this clonotype: A read error may explain this, as a much larger clone is one base away. This chain connects TRBV7-6 to TRBJ2-4, with TRBD1 matching over 8 bases. Germline V CDR1 and CDR2: SGHVS, FNYEAQ. The CDR3 runs to 14 residues. The CDR3 loop reads CASSRGQGVNIRYF. The CDR3 DNA sequence: TGTGCCAGCAGCCGTGGACAGGGTGTGAACATTCGGTACTTC.

With regard to this clonotype: Mismatch with germline at one junction end may stem from a read error. Written as DNA, the CDR3 is TGTGCCAGAAGTTACGGGTCAGGAGGGGTAATACTGCATTTT. This sequence encodes CARSYGSGGVILHF. V is TRBV28 and J is TRBJ1-5, with TRBD1 as a possible D gene (5 bases). CDR1 and CDR2 from the germline V gene are MDHEN and SYDVKM. CDR3 length: 14 amino acids.

This clonotype was counted at least ten times. This rearrangement joins TRBV19 to TRBJ1-1; D uncertain. V dropped 1 base and J dropped 1 base, with 7 bases sitting between them. The CDR3 totals 14 residues. Looked up from germline, CDR1 is LNHDA and CDR2 is SQIVND (reference sequence). The CDR3 DNA follows: TGTGCCAGTAGTATAGCCTCGACGAACACTGAAGCTTTCTTT. This sequence encodes CASSIASTNTEAFF.

This rearrangement joins TRBV5-5 to TRBJ2-3; 9 bases match TRBD1. The CDR3 length is 16 residues. Germline-derived CDR1 and CDR2 are SGHKS and YYEKEE (reference sequence). V shed 2 bases, J shed 5 bases, and the junction held 9 bases outside the gene matches. The CDR3 sequence: CASSFYRDRARDTQYF. The DNA of the CDR3 is TGTGCCAGCAGCTTTTACCGGGACAGGGCTAGAGATACGCAGTATTTT.

This clonotype showed up many times. This chain joins TRBV25-1 and TRBJ1-4; TRBD1 aligns across 7 bases. The V segment lost 6 bases and the J segment 4 bases; nucleotides outside the gene matches: 2. The CDR3 is 13 residues long. Germline V gene data show CDR1 as MGHDK and CDR2 as SYGVNS. The CDR3 nucleotides read TGTGCCAGCAGGGGACAGAATAATGAAAAACTGTTTTTT. It specifies CASRGQNNEKLFF.

This clonotype has at least ten counts. The genes are TRBV20-1 and TRBJ1-1; D ambiguous. The CDR3 extends over 12 amino acids. In germline, CDR1 is DFQATT, CDR2 SNEGSKA (reference sequence). V lost 5 bases and J lost 1, with 8 bases in between. The CDR3 spells CSAADGNTEAFF. The CDR3 nucleotides read TGCAGTGCTGCTGACGGGAACACTGAAGCTTTCTTT.

Many counts were recorded for this clonotype. A read error may produce the germline difference seen at one junction end. This sequence joins TRBV14 and TRBJ1-1, with 11 bases fitting TRBD1. The CDR3 has 12 amino acids. CDR1 is SGHDN and CDR2 is FVKESK in the germline V gene. The CDR3 region is CASSQAGQGVRF. The CDR3 nucleotides are TGTGCCAGCAGCCAAGCGGGACAGGGGGTACGCTTT.

The table lists this clonotype with many counts. J is TRBJ1-2 and V is TRBV6-1; 7 bases agree with TRBD1. The junction had 16 bases not matched to a gene; V was cut back by 8 bases and J by 4 bases. Per germline, CDR1 MNHNS and CDR2 SASEGT. CDR3 length: 16 residues. The CDR3 DNA reads as TGTGCCAGCTCCATAGGAGGAGGGGGCGAAGGCTATGGCTACACCTTC. It translates to CASSIGGGGEGYGYTF.

This clonotype was detected many times. This rearrangement joins TRBV7-9 to TRBJ1-3, with 9 bases fitting TRBD1. There are 16 residues in the CDR3. The germline gives CDR1 SEHNR, CDR2 FQNEAQ (reference sequence). The J segment lost 2 bases and the V segment lost 0 bases, leaving 2 bases of the junction unmatched. CDR3 nucleotide sequence: TGTGCCAGCAGCTTAGCGGACAGGGGTCCTGGAAACACCATATATTTT. As protein: CASSLADRGPGNTIYF.

For this clonotype: A much bigger clone sits one base away, suggesting this may be a read error. The CDR3 region is CASSTGRRNQPQHF. The CDR3 region has the DNA TGTGCCAGCAGCACGGGACGGCGCAATCAGCCCCAGCATTTT. The chain combines TRBV7-2 with TRBJ1-5, with D possibly being TRBD1 (5 bases). The CDR3 totals 14 residues. Per germline, CDR1 SGHTA and CDR2 FQGNSA. Trimming took off 5 bases at V and 2 bases at J, with 10 bases between the two ends. The full variable domain, with the rest looked up from reference TRBV7-2 and TRBJ1-5, is GAGVSQSPSNKVTEKGKDVELRCDPISGHTALYWYRQSLGQGLEFLIYFQGNSAPDKSGLPSDRFSAERTGGSVSTLTIQRTQQEDSAVYLCASSTGRRNQPQHFGDGTRLSIL.

This clonotype has ten or more counts. The rearrangement links TRBV5-5 to TRBJ2-3, with D perhaps matching TRBD1 (5 bases). This CDR3 is 14 amino acids long. The V gene lost 4 bases and the J gene lost 0 bases, with 9 bases spanning the gap. Germline loops: CDR1 SGHKS, CDR2 YYEKEE (reference sequence). In DNA form, the CDR3 reads TGTGCCAGCAGCACAGGAACTAGCACAGATACGCAGTATTTT. Protein: CASSTGTSTDTQYF.

The sample holds a few counts of this clonotype. This may arise from a read error, as a much more abundant clone is one base away. The chain links TRBV4-1 to TRBJ2-1, with 7 bases that match TRBD1. CDR1 is MGHRA, CDR2 YSYEKL, per germline. This CDR3 has 17 residues. CDR3 coding DNA: TGCGCCGGCAGCCAAGATGCCGGGACAGTGATTGACAATGAGCAGTTCTTC. Protein: CAGSQDAGTVIDNEQFF.

A few counts support this clonotype. V and J are TRBV4-2 and TRBJ1-5; 10 nucleotides match TRBD1. J lost 5 bases, V lost 3 bases, and 4 bases had no gene match. Germline V lookup: CDR1 LGHNA, CDR2 YNFKEQ. The CDR3 length is 15 residues. CDR3 DNA sequence: TGTGCCAGCAGCCATACGACAGGGGGCGATCAGCCCCAGCATTTT. Protein product: CASSHTTGGDQPQHF.

A word on this clonotype: With a much larger clone just one base away, this may be a read error. The chain links TRBV7-2 to TRBJ2-1; the D call may be TRBD1 or TRBD2 (5 bases each). CDR3 length equals 13 residues. The germline CDR1 and CDR2 sequences are SGHTA and FQGNSA. The CDR3 DNA reads TGCGCCAGCAGCCTAGGGGAGCGGAATGAGAAGTTCTTC. This sequence encodes CASSLGERNEKFF.

As regards this clonotype: One base away lies a much larger clone, so this may be a sequencing read error. V usage is TRBV6-5 and J usage is TRBJ2-6, with D possibly TRBD2 on 5 matching bases. CDR3 length: 16 amino acids. CDR1 is MNHEY and CDR2 is SVGAGI in the germline V gene. Trimming left V 0 bases short and J 2 bases short, with 8 bases between. Written as DNA, the CDR3 is TGTGCCAGCAGTTACTCTTCTAGCCCTGGGGCCAACGTCCTGACTTTC. Translated, it gives CASSYSSSPGANVLTF.

This clonotype has ten or more counts. This chain uses TRBV2 with TRBJ2-1, with D possibly TRBD1 on 6 matching bases. The CDR3 consists of 14 residues. The germline CDR1 and CDR2 sequences are SNHLY and FYNNEI. Trimming took off 3 bases at V and 14 bases at J, with 20 bases between the two ends. In nucleotides, the CDR3 is TGTGCCAGCAGTGAGAACATAATGGGATCAGGGGAGTTCTTC. Translating gives CASSENIMGSGEFF.

In regard to this clonotype: A much bigger clone sits one base away, suggesting this may be a read error. This chain uses TRBV29-1 with TRBJ1-2, with D uncertain. CDR1 SQVTM and CDR2 ANQGSEA come from the germline V gene. This CDR3 has 12 residues. CDR3 amino acids: CGVGTANYGYTF. CDR3 coding DNA: TGCGGCGTTGGAACGGCTAACTATGGCTACACCTTC.

This clonotype was seen ten or more times. The chain joins TRBV10-3 to TRBJ1-5, with no clear D. CDR1 is ENHRY and CDR2 is SYGVKD in the germline V gene. V was pared by 0 bases and J by 3 bases, with 3 bases between. This CDR3 comprises 13 residues. The CDR3 region is CAISESNNQPQHF. The CDR3 nucleotides are TGTGCCATCAGTGAGTCGAACAATCAGCCCCAGCATTTT.

In the case of this clonotype: A much more abundant neighbour one base away suggests this may be a read error. V gene TRBV4-1 combines with J gene TRBJ1-2; D uncertain. Per germline, CDR1 MGHRA and CDR2 YSYEKL. The CDR3 is 15 amino acids. The CDR3 is CASGQDEGANYGYTF. CDR3 in DNA: TGCGCCAGCGGCCAAGACGAGGGTGCGAACTATGGCTACACCTTC.

This clonotype was seen at least ten times. With a much larger clone just one base away, this may be a read error. The V gene is TRBV27, the J gene TRBJ1-2; possible D gene TRBD1, 6 bases. Trimming took 4 bases from V and 12 from J, leaving 12 bases between them. The germline CDR1 and CDR2 sequences are MNHEY and SMNVEV (reference sequence). This CDR3 is 11 amino acids long. CDR3 nucleotide sequence: TGTGCCAGCAGTTCAGGGGTCGGCCACACCTTC. Its translation: CASSSGVGHTF.

The table lists this clonotype with a few counts. The chain combines TRBV29-1 with TRBJ1-3, with D possibly being TRBD1 (6 bases). V was shortened by 4 bases and J by 2 bases, with 12 bases between the two germline ends. CDR3 length: 14 residues. Germline V gene data show CDR1 as SQVTM and CDR2 as ANQGSEA. CDR3 bases: TGCAGCGTTGCGGGGACATCTGCTGGAAACACCATATATTTT. Amino acids: CSVAGTSAGNTIYF.

The V call is TRBV7-9, the J call TRBJ2-3, with 7 nucleotides matching TRBD2. The CDR3 loop spans 17 amino acids. With 5 bases clipped from V and 6 bases from J, the junction kept 17 bases outside the gene matches. Germline V lookup: CDR1 SEHNR, CDR2 FQNEAQ (reference sequence). The CDR3 protein is CASSPAARLAVADTQYF. The CDR3 region has the DNA TGTGCCAGCAGCCCCGCCGCTCGACTAGCTGTAGCGGATACGCAGTATTTT.

With respect to this clonotype: Possible read error: a much larger clone is one base away. The chain joins TRBV4-1 to TRBJ1-5; maybe TRBD1 (5 bases). The CDR3 is made up of 16 amino acids. CDR1 is MGHRA, CDR2 YSYEKL, per germline. The CDR3 bases are TGCGCCAGCAGCCAAGTCAGTTCAGGGAGCAATCATCCCCAGCATTTT. Translation gives CASSQVSSGSNHPQHF.